What follows are 22 T cell receptor beta chains derived from one specimen sequenced in a study of Graves' ophthalmopathy and Graves' hyperthyroidism. RNA served as the template for amplifying TCR beta CDR3 regions. Amplification began with first-round RT-PCR using HTBI primers, then second-round multiplex PCR was performed. TCRdb independently ran MiXCR on the multiplex PCR reads; one entry per CDR3 protein. Among around 40,000 distinct CDR3 sequences listed, over 40% were seen once. Sample: peripheral blood. All receptors derive from an adult man with Graves' ophthalmopathy.

This chain links TRBV9 with TRBJ2-2; D might be TRBD2 (6 bases). The CDR3 totals 14 residues. Trimming removed 0 bases at V and 8 bases at J, with 11 bases between. Germline loops: CDR1 SGDLS, CDR2 YYNGEE. The chain's CDR3 is CASSVDRGTGELFF. DNA for the CDR3: TGTGCCAGCAGCGTAGATCGGGGGACTGGGGAGCTGTTTTTT.

This clonotype was seen at least ten times. The V gene is TRBV9, the J gene TRBJ2-1; D could derive from TRBD1 or TRBD2 (5 bases each). V was pared by 4 bases and J by 8 bases, with 16 bases between. Germline loops: CDR1 SGDLS, CDR2 YYNGEE. CDR3 length equals 14 residues. This CDR3 reads CASSPGAGTDEQFF. For the CDR3, the DNA is TGTGCCAGCAGCCCCGGGGCAGGTACAGATGAGCAGTTCTTC.

The chain couples TRBV20-1 to TRBJ2-3; 9 bases fit TRBD2. The V gene's germline CDR1 is DFQATT and CDR2 SNEGSKA (reference sequence). This CDR3 spans 15 amino acids. J gave up 2 bases and V 0 bases, and 3 bases lay outside the gene matches. The CDR3 DNA sequence: TGCAGTGCTAGAGAGCCTAGCGGGACCACAGATACGCAGTATTTT. It is translated as CSAREPSGTTDTQYF.

The rearrangement joins TRBV20-1 to TRBJ2-7; 11 bases match TRBD2. The CDR3 runs 15 residues. CDR1 DFQATT and CDR2 SNEGSKA come from the germline V gene (reference sequence). The junction had 16 bases not matched to a gene; V was cut back by 6 bases and J by 9 bases. The chain's CDR3 is CSADTSSGRADGQYF. CDR3 bases: TGCAGTGCCGACACGAGTAGCGGGAGGGCCGACGGGCAGTACTTC.

This clonotype is categorized as medium-sized. V usage is TRBV7-8 and J usage is TRBJ1-1, with D unclear. Germline V gene lookup returns CDR1 SGHVS and CDR2 FQNEAQ. This CDR3 spans 14 amino acids. V was clipped by 7 bases and J by 1 base, with 13 bases between them. CDR3 sequence: CASNHRGRNTEAFF. CDR3 nucleotides: TGTGCCAGCAATCACCGGGGTAGGAACACTGAAGCTTTCTTT.

There are many counts of this clonotype. The rearrangement links TRBV7-8 to TRBJ2-5; D unclear. Trimming stripped 1 base from V and 7 bases from J, with 19 bases between. This CDR3 has 16 residues. The germline CDR1 and CDR2 sequences are SGHVS and FQNEAQ. DNA of the CDR3: TGTGCCAGCAGCTTAGAATCTCGGGCCCTATACCGGACCCAGTACTTC. As protein: CASSLESRALYRTQYF.

In this sample, this clonotype turned up many times. V is TRBV4-1 and J is TRBJ1-5; no firm D call. This CDR3 contains 12 residues. Per germline, CDR1 MGHRA and CDR2 YSYEKL. Trimming took 2 bases from V and 8 from J, leaving 7 bases between them. CDR3 nucleotides: TGCGCCAGCAGCCAATTGGGGAAGCCCCAGCATTTT. Protein: CASSQLGKPQHF.

This clonotype was seen at least ten times. The genes are TRBV5-1 and TRBJ1-2; 11 bases fit TRBD1. Germline CDR1 SGHRS, CDR2 YFSETQ. The CDR3 length is 14 residues. The J segment lost 8 bases and the V segment lost 4 bases, leaving 7 bases of the junction unmatched. The CDR3 reads CASSGGQGAGGYTF. The CDR3 nucleotides read TGCGCCAGCAGCGGTGGACAGGGGGCTGGCGGCTACACCTTC.

This clonotype was recorded a few times. The chain is built from TRBV10-3 and TRBJ2-2; TRBD2 agrees at 7 bases. This CDR3 comprises 13 residues. Trimming took 9 bases from V and 7 from J; bases not matched to a gene: 8. Germline V CDR1 and CDR2: ENHRY, SYGVKD. CDR3 sequence: CAMRPGGGGELFF. The CDR3 DNA reads as TGTGCCATGCGACCTGGGGGGGGCGGGGAGCTGTTTTTT.

The chain has TRBV19 and TRBJ1-4, with D possibly being TRBD1 (5 bases). Trimming removed 4 bases at V and 7 bases at J, with 13 bases between. Germline CDR1 is LNHDA and CDR2 is SQIVND (reference sequence). The CDR3 contains 14 residues. The CDR3 DNA follows: TGTGCCAGTAGTAGTTCGGGGGAAGGTGAAAAACTGTTTTTT. Amino acid sequence: CASSSSGEGEKLFF.

This clonotype was recorded at least ten times. The V and J genes are TRBV27 and TRBJ2-7, with D unresolved. The CDR3 consists of 13 residues. V lost 0 bases and J 4 bases, leaving 7 bases between the germline ends. The V gene's germline CDR1 is MNHEY and CDR2 SMNVEV (reference sequence). The CDR3 is CASSLSWAYEQYF. CDR3 sequence (DNA): TGTGCCAGCAGTTTATCGTGGGCGTACGAGCAGTACTTC.

This clonotype was counted many times. V and J are TRBV29-1 and TRBJ2-3; 11 positions match TRBD1. This CDR3 has 14 residues. V shed 4 bases and J 6 bases; nucleotides not matched to a gene: 6. Germline-derived CDR1 and CDR2 are SQVTM and ANQGSEA. The CDR3 is CSVGTGGAGDTQYF. CDR3 nucleotides: TGCAGCGTTGGGACAGGGGGCGCGGGGGATACGCAGTATTTT.

The gene calls are TRBV5-1 and TRBJ1-1, with 7 bases lining up with TRBD1. Germline V lookup: CDR1 SGHRS, CDR2 YFSETQ. This CDR3 has 17 amino acids. V was pared by 2 bases and J by 4 bases, with 14 bases of the junction left unmatched. The CDR3 coding sequence is TGCGCCAGCAGCTTAAGTTTCAGGGGGGTAAAGAGCACTGAAGCTTTCTTT. This codes for CASSLSFRGVKSTEAFF.

As for this clonotype: Since the CDR3 does not end with the conserved phenylalanine or tryptophan, this likely comes from a read error. The V gene is TRBV13, the J gene TRBJ1-6; unclear D gene. V shed 2 bases and J shed 7 bases, with 0 bases lying between them. Germline lookup yields CDR1 PRHDT and CDR2 FYEKMQ (reference sequence). CDR3 size: 11 residues. CDR3 DNA sequence: TGTGCCAGCAGCTTAAATTCACCCCTCCACTTG. This encodes CASSLNSPLHL.

Regarding this clonotype: Relative to the germline gene, one junction end is altered; a read error may explain this. This chain uses TRBV5-1 with TRBJ2-2; tentatively, D is TRBD2 (5 bases). Germline CDR1 and CDR2: SGHRS and YFSETQ. The CDR3 length is 13 residues. CDR3 protein: CASSWVQTGELFF. CDR3 DNA sequence: TGCGCCAGCAGCTGGGTACAAACCGGGGAGCTGTTCTTT.

This clonotype was detected many times. This CDR3 reads CASSRLTGILAQETQYF. Written as DNA, the CDR3 is TGTGCCAGCAGCCGCCTTACAGGGATTCTAGCCCAAGAGACCCAGTACTTC. V gene TRBV14 combines with J gene TRBJ2-5; possibly TRBD1 for D (6 bases). The CDR3 extends over 17 amino acids. Per the germline V gene, CDR1 is SGHDN and CDR2 is FVKESK. V lost 4 bases and J lost 1, with 19 bases in between. Drawing the rest from reference TRBV14 and TRBJ2-5, the complete variable domain is EAGVTQFPSHSVIEKGQTVTLRCDPISGHDNLYWYRRVMGKEIKFLLHFVKESKQDESGMPNNRFLAERTGGTYSTLKVQPAELEDSGVYFCASSRLTGILAQETQYFGPGTRLLVL.

A word on this clonotype: The CDR3 ends on some other residue instead of the conserved phenylalanine or tryptophan, so this is likely a read error. Because the CDR3's place on the DNA is in doubt, the DNA is left out and the CDR3 is given as listed by TCRdb. The rearrangement links TRBV7-9 to TRBJ2-6; TRBD1 is taken as the D call from the table, unchecked against the DNA. Germline V gene data show CDR1 as SEHNR and CDR2 as FQNEAQ (reference sequence). Counting both end residues, the CDR3 totals 19 amino acids. The CDR3 here is CASSAGRGAFSSGANVLTC.

This clonotype was counted ten times or more. Possible read error: a much larger clone is one base away. The gene calls are TRBV5-1 and TRBJ2-7; D is possibly TRBD2 (5 bases). Germline-derived CDR1 and CDR2 are SGHRS and YFSETQ. V dropped 0 bases and J dropped 2 bases, with 15 bases sitting between them. The CDR3 spans 16 residues. In DNA form, the CDR3 reads TGCGCCAGCAGCTTGGCTGGTAGCGCGAGCGCCTACGAGCAGTACTTC. It translates to CASSLAGSASAYEQYF.

This clonotype was counted ten times or more. The CDR3 DNA sequence: TGTGCCAGCAGCCGCACAGGGGCGGGGGATCAGCCCCAGCATTTT. This sequence encodes CASSRTGAGDQPQHF. The rearrangement joins TRBV4-2 to TRBJ1-5, with 7 bases aligning to TRBD1. CDR3 size: 15 residues. J was trimmed by 5 bases and V by 4 bases; bases with no gene match: 8. The germline CDR1 and CDR2 sequences are LGHNA and YNFKEQ.

This chain links TRBV12-3 or TRBV12-4 with TRBJ2-7; 9 bases agree with TRBD1. The CDR3 length is 15 residues. After removal of 4 bases from V and 7 bases from J, the junction contained 11 bases not matched to a gene. CDR3 nucleotide sequence: TGTGCCAGCAGTTACAGGGGGCGAGGTGATGGGGAGCAGTACTTC. Its translation is CASSYRGRGDGEQYF.

This clonotype came up a few times. J is TRBJ2-1 and V is TRBV3-1, with 14 bases fitting TRBD2. Germline CDR1 reads LGHDT; CDR2 reads YNNKEL (reference sequence). V shed 2 bases, J shed 8 bases, and the junction held 5 bases outside the gene matches. CDR3 length equals 16 residues. The CDR3 sequence: CASSQLTSGRGHEQFF. The CDR3 DNA follows: TGTGCCAGCAGCCAATTGACTAGCGGGAGGGGTCATGAGCAGTTCTTC.

The chain has TRBV15 and TRBJ2-3, with D unresolved. The germline CDR1 and CDR2 sequences are LNHNV and YYDKDF (reference sequence). The CDR3 has 14 residues. V lost 3 bases to trimming and J lost 2 bases, with 9 bases between them. Written as DNA, the CDR3 is TGTGCCACCAGCAGCTTCCCAGTCACAGATACGCAGTATTTT. It translates to CATSSFPVTDTQYF.